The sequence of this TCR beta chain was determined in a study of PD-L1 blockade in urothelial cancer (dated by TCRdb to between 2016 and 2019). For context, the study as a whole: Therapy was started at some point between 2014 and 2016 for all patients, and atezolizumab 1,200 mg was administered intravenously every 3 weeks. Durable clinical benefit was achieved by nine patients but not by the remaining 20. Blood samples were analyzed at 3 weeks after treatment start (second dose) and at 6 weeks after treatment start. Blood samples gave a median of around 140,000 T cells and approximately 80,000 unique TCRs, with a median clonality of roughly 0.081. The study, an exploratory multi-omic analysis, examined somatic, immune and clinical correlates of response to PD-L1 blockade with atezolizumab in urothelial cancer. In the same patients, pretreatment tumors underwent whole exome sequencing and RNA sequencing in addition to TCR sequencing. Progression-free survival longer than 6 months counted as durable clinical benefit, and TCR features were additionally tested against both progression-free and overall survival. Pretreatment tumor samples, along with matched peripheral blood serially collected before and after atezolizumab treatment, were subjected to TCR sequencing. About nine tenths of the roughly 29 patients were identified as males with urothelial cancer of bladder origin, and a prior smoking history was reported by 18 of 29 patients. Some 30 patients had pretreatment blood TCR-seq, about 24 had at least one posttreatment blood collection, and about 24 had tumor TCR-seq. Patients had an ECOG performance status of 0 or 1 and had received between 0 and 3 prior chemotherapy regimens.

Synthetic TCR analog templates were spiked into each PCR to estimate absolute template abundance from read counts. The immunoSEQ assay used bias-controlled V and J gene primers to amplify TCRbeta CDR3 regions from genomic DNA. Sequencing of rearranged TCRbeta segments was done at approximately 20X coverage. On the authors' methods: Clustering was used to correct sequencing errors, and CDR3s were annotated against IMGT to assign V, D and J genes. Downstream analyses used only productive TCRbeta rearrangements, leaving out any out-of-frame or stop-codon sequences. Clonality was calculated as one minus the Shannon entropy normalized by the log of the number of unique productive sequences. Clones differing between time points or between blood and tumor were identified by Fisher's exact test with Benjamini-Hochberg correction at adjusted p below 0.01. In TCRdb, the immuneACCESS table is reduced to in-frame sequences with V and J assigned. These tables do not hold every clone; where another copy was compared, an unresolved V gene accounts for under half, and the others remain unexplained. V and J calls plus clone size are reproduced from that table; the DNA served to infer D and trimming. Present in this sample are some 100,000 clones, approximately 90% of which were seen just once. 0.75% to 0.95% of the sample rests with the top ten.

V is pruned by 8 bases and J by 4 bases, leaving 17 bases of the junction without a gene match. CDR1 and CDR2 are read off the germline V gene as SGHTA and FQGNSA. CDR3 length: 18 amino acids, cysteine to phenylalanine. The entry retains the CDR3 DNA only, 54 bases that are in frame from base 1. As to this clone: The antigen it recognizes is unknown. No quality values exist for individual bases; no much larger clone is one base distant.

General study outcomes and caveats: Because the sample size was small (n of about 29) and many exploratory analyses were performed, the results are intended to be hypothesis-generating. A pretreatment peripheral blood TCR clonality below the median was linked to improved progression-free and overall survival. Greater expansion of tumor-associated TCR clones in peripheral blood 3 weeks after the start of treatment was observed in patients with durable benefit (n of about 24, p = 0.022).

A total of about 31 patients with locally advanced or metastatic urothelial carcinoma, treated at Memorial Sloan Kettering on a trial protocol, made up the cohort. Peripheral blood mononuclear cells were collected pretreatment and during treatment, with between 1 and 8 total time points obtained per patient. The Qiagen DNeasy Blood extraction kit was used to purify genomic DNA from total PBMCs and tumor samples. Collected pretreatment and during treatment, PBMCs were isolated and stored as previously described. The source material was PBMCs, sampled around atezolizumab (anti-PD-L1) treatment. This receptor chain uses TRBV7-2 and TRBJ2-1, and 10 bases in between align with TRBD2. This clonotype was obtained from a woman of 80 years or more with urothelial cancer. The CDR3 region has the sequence CASDGKREGVSWYNEQFF. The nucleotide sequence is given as TGTGCCAGCGACGGTAAGCGGGAGGGCGTAAGTTGGTACAATGAGCAGTTCTTC. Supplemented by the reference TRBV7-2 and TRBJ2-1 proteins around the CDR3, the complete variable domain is GAGVSQSPSNKVTEKGKDVELRCDPISGHTALYWYRQSLGQGLEFLIYFQGNSAPDKSGLPSDRFSAERTGGSVSTLTIQRTQQEDSAVYLCASDGKREGVSWYNEQFFGPGTRLTVL.